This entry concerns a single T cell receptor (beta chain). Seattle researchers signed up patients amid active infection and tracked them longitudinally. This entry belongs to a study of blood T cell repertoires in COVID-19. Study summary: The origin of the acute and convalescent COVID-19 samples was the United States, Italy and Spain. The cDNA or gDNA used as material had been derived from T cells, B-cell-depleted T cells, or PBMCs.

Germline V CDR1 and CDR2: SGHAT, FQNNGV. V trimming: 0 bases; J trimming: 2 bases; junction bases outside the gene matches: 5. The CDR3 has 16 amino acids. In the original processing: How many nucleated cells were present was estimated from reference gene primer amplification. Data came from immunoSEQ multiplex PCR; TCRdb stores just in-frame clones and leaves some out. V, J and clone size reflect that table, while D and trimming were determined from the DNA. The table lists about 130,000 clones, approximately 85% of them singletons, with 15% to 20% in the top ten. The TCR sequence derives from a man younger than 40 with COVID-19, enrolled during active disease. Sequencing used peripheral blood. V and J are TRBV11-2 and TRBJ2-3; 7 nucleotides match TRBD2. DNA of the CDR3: TGTGCCAGCAGCTTAGATCGGGACTATAACACAGATACGCAGTATTTT. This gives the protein CASSLDRDYNTDTQYF. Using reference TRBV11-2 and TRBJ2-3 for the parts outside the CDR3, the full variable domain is EAGVAQSPRYKIIEKRQSVAFWCNPISGHATLYWYQQILGQGPKLLIQFQNNGVVDDSQLPKDRFSAERLKGVDSTLKIQPAKLEDSAVYLCASSLDRDYNTDTQYFGPGTRLTVL.